The clone carrying this T cell receptor beta chain was recorded a few times. Its antigen is as yet unknown. A much larger clone lies one base from this, so it may be a read error. The source of the sample is a study of blood T cells in healthy people across ages. This CDR3 region has 20 residues. The ends lost 4 bases at V and 2 bases at J; junction bases unmatched: 19. The germline gives CDR1 MGHRA, CDR2 YSYEKL. Study-level results: There was no known CMV status for donors, so expanded clonotype changes were possibly confounded. With age, beta diversity per million T cells declined roughly linearly, significantly by 40. Relative to aged donors, long-lived donors carried more naive CD4+ cells and displayed higher diversity.

A second PCR, run for 7 to 11 cycles, used a sample-barcoded 5' primer plus a J-beta primer mix. TCRdb re-called the 5' RACE reads with MiXCR, one entry per CDR3 protein. The data hold about 970,000 distinct CDR3 sequences, with roughly half observed a single time. No fewer than 7 million PBMCs went into each sample. The specimen was blood. The receptor was isolated from a woman in her sixties in good health. The chain combines TRBV4-1 with TRBJ2-5; 10 bases match TRBD1. The CDR3 DNA follows: TGCGCCAGCAGCCGAGGATACGGACAGGGGGGTGTCGGTCTGCAAGAGACCCAGTACTTC. As protein: CASSRGYGQGGVGLQETQYF.